The rows below give T cell receptor beta chains drawn from one sample of a study of blood T cell repertoires in COVID-19. The protocol was immunoSEQ multiplex PCR, while the TCRdb copy is restricted to in-frame clones and leaves out a portion. The sample includes about 20,000 clones, roughly 78% of them seen just once. The specimen was peripheral blood. The receptors were sampled from an older man with acute or convalescent COVID-19. Both conserved end residues are part of each CDR3. A D gene is named only where the DNA matches it firmly. Clone size appears in some rows only: once, few, many, or a class for an expanded clone.

clone size	J gene	V gene	D gene	CDR3 DNA	CDR3 protein
NA	TRBJ2-3	TRBV24-1	TRBD2	TGTGCCACCAGTCCCGGGCGGGGGGTTAGCACAGATACGCAGTATTTT	CATSPGRGVSTDTQYF
NA	TRBJ1-6	TRBV4-3	NA	TGCGCCAGCAGCCCCCGCCTGAGCTCCTATAATTCACCCCTCCACTTT	CASSPRLSSYNSPLHF
NA	TRBJ1-4	TRBV6-1	NA	TGTGCCAGCAGTGAGGGCAGACCAAATGAAAAACTGTTTTTT	CASSEGRPNEKLFF
NA	TRBJ1-5	TRBV7-2	NA	TGTGCCAGCAGCCTAACTCGGGGAAATCAGCCCCAGCATTTT	CASSLTRGNQPQHF
NA	TRBJ1-1	TRBV5-1	NA	TGCGCCAGCAGCAAGACAGACGAGCCTTTGGCTGAAGCTTTCTTT	CASSKTDEPLAEAFF
once	TRBJ1-2	TRBV6-6	TRBD1	TGTGCCAGCAGCTATACCGGGACAGGGGTCGATCGGGGTAACTATGGCTACACCTTC	CASSYTGTGVDRGNYGYTF
NA	TRBJ2-7	TRBV10-3	NA	TGTGCCATCAGTGGATCGGACGGGAACTACGAGCAGTACTTC	CAISGSDGNYEQYF
NA	TRBJ2-2	TRBV19	TRBD2	TGTGCCAGTAGTATTAGCACTAGCGGGGGGATCGAGCTGTTTTTT	CASSISTSGGIELFF
NA	TRBJ1-1	TRBV5-1	NA	TGCGCCAGCAGCTTGGTCCCAGGATCTGAAGCTTTCTTT	CASSLVPGSEAFF
once	TRBJ1-1	TRBV7-9	NA	TGTGCCAGCAGCCTTTCCCACGTGGGGCCAGGAAGGAACACTGAAGCTTTCTTT	CASSLSHVGPGRNTEAFF
NA	TRBJ2-1	TRBV7-9	TRBD2	TGTGCCAGCAGACCTATTAGCGGGAGGAGTGAGCAGTTCTTC	CASRPISGRSEQFF
NA	TRBJ1-2	TRBV27	NA	TGTGCCAGCAGTTTTCAGGGGTACTATGGCTACACCTTC	CASSFQGYYGYTF
NA	TRBJ1-2	TRBV6-5	TRBD1	TGTGCCAGCAGTCCCGGGACAGGGAATGGCTACACCTTC	CASSPGTGNGYTF
NA	TRBJ2-5	TRBV7-9	TRBD2	TGTGCCAGCAGCTTAGAGAGGGGACTAGCGGGGCACCAAGAGACCCAGTACTTC	CASSLERGLAGHQETQYF
NA	TRBJ1-1	TRBV11-2	TRBD1	TGTGCCAGCAGCTCGACAGGGGTATTGAACACTGAAGCTTTCTTT	CASSSTGVLNTEAFF
NA	TRBJ2-1	TRBV7-3	TRBD2	TGTGCCAGCAGCGCCGGGACTAGCTACAATGAGCAGTTCTTC	CASSAGTSYNEQFF
NA	TRBJ2-1	TRBV2	TRBD2	TGTGCCAGCAGAGGGACTAGCGGGGACAATGAGCAGTTCTTC	CASRGTSGDNEQFF
NA	TRBJ2-5	TRBV12-3/TRBV12-4	NA	TGTGCCAGCAGTCAAGGGGGTATAGAGACCCAGTACTTC	CASSQGGIETQYF
NA	TRBJ2-7	TRBV6-5	NA	TGTGCCAGCAGTTACGGGAGAGCCTACGAGCAGTACTTC	CASSYGRAYEQYF
NA	TRBJ2-5	TRBV29-1	TRBD1	TGCAGCGTCGGGACAGCTCGAGAGGCCCAGTACTTC	CSVGTAREAQYF
NA	TRBJ2-2	TRBV19	NA	TGTGCCAGTACTTTAAAGGGGGGGGCCGGGGAGCTGTTTTTT	CASTLKGGAGELFF
once	TRBJ2-1	TRBV19	NA	TGTGCCAGTAGTTCCGGAGCGATTGGTGAGCAGTTCTTC	CASSSGAIGEQFF
NA	TRBJ1-2	TRBV14	TRBD1	TGTGCCAGCAGCCCAGGACAGGGCTGGGGCTACACCTTC	CASSPGQGWGYTF
NA	TRBJ1-4	TRBV21-1	NA	TGTGCCAGCAGCACGCCGCTCGGACAGGGTGGCGGCACTAATGAAAAACTGTTTTTT	CASSTPLGQGGGTNEKLFF
NA	TRBJ1-1	TRBV10-3	NA	TGTGCCATCAGTGAAGGAGGGAGCACTGAAGCTTTCTTT	CAISEGGSTEAFF
few	TRBJ2-3	TRBV6-2/TRBV6-3	TRBD2	TGTGCCAGCAGTTTCTCGTCGGCGGGAGTCGCAGATACGCAGTATTTT	CASSFSSAGVADTQYF
NA	TRBJ1-1	TRBV5-4	NA	TGTGCCAGCAGTAGGAGGGGTAACACTGAAGCTTTCTTT	CASSRRGNTEAFF
NA	TRBJ2-3	TRBV6-1	NA	TGTGCCAGCAGTGAAGGTTTGTTGGGGGGAGGATACACAGATACGCAGTATTTT	CASSEGLLGGGYTDTQYF
NA	TRBJ1-2	TRBV29-1	NA	TGCAGCGTCACGGAGGACAGTTGGGGCTACACCTTC	CSVTEDSWGYTF
once	TRBJ2-5	TRBV5-5	NA	TGTGCCAGCAGCGGGGACTTGCGGCAAGAGACCCAGTACTTC	CASSGDLRQETQYF
NA	TRBJ2-4	TRBV5-1	TRBD2	TGCGCCAGCAGCCCTCCGCTAGCGGGAGGCACAAACATTCAGTACTTC	CASSPPLAGGTNIQYF
NA	TRBJ1-1	TRBV14	NA	TGTGCCAGCAGCCAGCCGGGTATGAACACTGAAGCTTTCTTT	CASSQPGMNTEAFF
NA	TRBJ2-7	TRBV12-5	TRBD1	TGTGCTAGTGGCTACAACCCGGGACAGGGGGTCCGCGAGCAGTACTTC	CASGYNPGQGVREQYF
few	TRBJ1-5	TRBV4-2	NA	TGTGCCAGCAGCCTGAACTTAAATCAGCCCCAGCATTTT	CASSLNLNQPQHF
NA	TRBJ2-7	TRBV11-2	NA	TGTGCCAGCAGCTTAGCCGGTCCCGAGCAGTACTTC	CASSLAGPEQYF
few	TRBJ2-7	TRBV27	NA	TGTGCCAGCAGCCCCCTCCCAGGGAGGAGGTACGAGCAGTACTTC	CASSPLPGRRYEQYF
NA	TRBJ2-2	TRBV5-1	TRBD1	TGCGCCAGCAGCTCTCAGGGGACAGGGAACACCGGGGAGCTGTTTTTT	CASSSQGTGNTGELFF
NA	TRBJ2-7	TRBV7-2	TRBD2	TGTGCCAGCAGCTGGACTAGCGGGATTAGTAACGAGCAGTACTTC	CASSWTSGISNEQYF
NA	TRBJ1-1	TRBV27	NA	TGTGCCAGCAGGTTCACCCCCATAACAGGGTCGAACACTGAAGCTTTCTTT	CASRFTPITGSNTEAFF
NA	TRBJ1-5	TRBV9	NA	TGTGCCAGCAGCGTGGACGGGAGGGAGGACGAGCCCCAGCATTTT	CASSVDGREDEPQHF
NA	TRBJ2-7	TRBV5-1	TRBD2	TGCGCCAGCAGCTTGTGGGGGGTGGGAAGCGGACTAGGCAGTTTGGAGCAGTACTTC	CASSLWGVGSGLGSLEQYF
NA	TRBJ1-1	TRBV6-2/TRBV6-3	TRBD1	TGTGCCAGCAGTTACCCCCATCGACAGGGTGGCACTGAAGCTTTCTTT	CASSYPHRQGGTEAFF
NA	TRBJ1-4	TRBV5-5	TRBD1	TGTGCCAGCAGCCGGACAGGGCGGCGTGATGAAAAACTGTTTTTT	CASSRTGRRDEKLFF
NA	TRBJ1-3	TRBV7-9	NA	TGTGCCAGCAGCTTATTCAGGGAGGACACCATATATTTT	CASSLFREDTIYF
NA	TRBJ2-1	TRBV11-1	NA	TGTGCCAGCAGCCTGCAGGGTAACAATGAGCAGTTCTTC	CASSLQGNNEQFF
NA	TRBJ2-3	TRBV4-1	TRBD2	TGCGCCAGCAGCCAGAGACTAGCGGGAGCCGAAGATACGCAGTATTTT	CASSQRLAGAEDTQYF
NA	TRBJ2-3	TRBV28	NA	TGTGCCAGCAGTTCCAGCGGCTCAGATACGCAGTATTTT	CASSSSGSDTQYF
NA	TRBJ2-7	TRBV7-8	NA	TGTGCCAGCAGTAGAAACAGGGACGAGCAGTACTTC	CASSRNRDEQYF
NA	TRBJ2-2	TRBV5-6	TRBD2	TGTGCCAGCAGCTTGGTATTTGGGACTAGCGGGAGTTTGACCGGGGAGCTGTTTTTT	CASSLVFGTSGSLTGELFF
NA	TRBJ2-1	TRBV18	NA	TGTGCCAGCTCACGGGCCAACAATGAGCAGTTCTTC	CASSRANNEQFF
NA	TRBJ2-6	TRBV11-2	NA	TGTGCCAGCAGCTTAGGGGGAGATTGGGCCAACGTCCTGACTTTC	CASSLGGDWANVLTF
NA	TRBJ1-5	TRBV5-6	NA	TGTGCCAGCAGCCGAGCCGGGACAAGGGATCAGCCCCAGCATTTT	CASSRAGTRDQPQHF
few	TRBJ2-4	TRBV27	TRBD1	TGTGCCAGCAGTTTGTATCCGGGACAGGGCAACATTCAGTACTTC	CASSLYPGQGNIQYF
NA	TRBJ2-2	TRBV4-2	NA	TGTGCCAGCAGCCAAGCCTCTTTATCTGGGGAGCTGTTTTTT	CASSQASLSGELFF
NA	TRBJ1-2	TRBV5-8	NA	TGTGCCAGCAGCTTGAACCGGGTCGGCGGCTACACCTTC	CASSLNRVGGYTF